Following are 22 T cell receptor beta chains from one sample sequenced in a study of T cells in Graves' hyperthyroidism and ophthalmopathy. Using RNA transcripts as the source, TCR beta CDR3 regions were amplified. A set of HTBI primers served as the primers for a first-round RT-PCR of the TCR CDR3. TCRdb redid the calling of the multiplex PCR reads with MiXCR, one entry per CDR3 protein. The sample consists of a few hundred thousand distinct CDR3 sequences, 46% of them appearing once. The sequencing input was peripheral blood or thyroid tissue (not recorded which). These TCRs come from an adult woman with Graves' disease, either hyperthyroidism or ophthalmopathy (not recorded which).

The J gene is TRBJ1-2, the V gene TRBV20-1, with TRBD1 matching over 7 bases. The germline CDR1 and CDR2 sequences are DFQATT and SNEGSKA (reference sequence). CDR3 length equals 16 residues. Trimming cost V 6 bases and J 0 bases; bases outside gene matches: 13. CDR3 in DNA: TGCAGTGCCAGGGACAGCCAATTGCTGTCTAACTATGGCTACACCTTC. It is translated as CSARDSQLLSNYGYTF.

At least ten counts were recorded for this clonotype. The chain is built from TRBV6-6 and TRBJ1-1, with a possible D match to TRBD1 (5 bases). This CDR3 comprises 16 residues. The germline gives CDR1 MNHNY, CDR2 SVGAGI (reference sequence). Trimming took 6 bases from V and 1 from J, leaving 18 bases between them. CDR3 DNA: TGTGCCAGCAGACTCGGACTGGCGAGGGGGAACACTGAAGCTTTCTTT. This codes for CASRLGLARGNTEAFF.

This clonotype was counted between two and nine times. An end of the junction does not agree with germline; a read error may underlie this. The chain carries TRBV29-1 and TRBJ1-2, with TRBD1 matching over 10 bases. The CDR3 loop spans 18 amino acids. Germline CDR1 is SQVTM and CDR2 is ANQGSEA. The CDR3 DNA reads TGTGCCAGCTCACCGTTATGGCCGGGACAGGGGTTTTTGTCTGGCTACACCTTC. This gives the protein CASSPLWPGQGFLSGYTF.

The CDR3 DNA is TGTGCCAGCAGTGAATGGGGGACAGACCCCTACGAGCAGTACTTC. This encodes CASSEWGTDPYEQYF. The rearrangement uses TRBV25-1 and TRBJ2-7; 7 bases agree with TRBD1. CDR1 is MGHDK and CDR2 is SYGVNS in the germline V gene. This CDR3 spans 15 amino acids. J was trimmed by 2 bases and V by 1 base; bases with no gene match: 5.

Note on this clonotype: A read error may be the cause here, since a much bigger clone is one base away. This chain uses TRBV7-8 with TRBJ1-2; a possible D gene is TRBD1 (5 bases). The V gene's germline CDR1 is SGHVS and CDR2 FQNEAQ. The CDR3 consists of 14 residues. Trimming pared 6 bases from V and 2 bases from J, leaving 13 bases between. The CDR3, as DNA: TGTGCCAGCAGTTACGGGGGGGGGAACTATGGCTACACCTTC. Translation: CASSYGGGNYGYTF.

This clonotype was found once. This chain uses TRBV10-3 with TRBJ1-3, with D maybe TRBD1 (6 bases). With 9 bases removed from V and 0 bases from J, the gap between germline ends came to 15 bases. Germline V lookup: CDR1 ENHRY, CDR2 SYGVKD. This CDR3 comprises 15 residues. In nucleotides, the CDR3 is TGTGCCATGCCCGGACAGCTCACCTCTGGAAACACCATATATTTT. This translates into CAMPGQLTSGNTIYF.

This clonotype was detected ten times or more. The chain recombines TRBV20-1 with TRBJ1-1; maybe TRBD1 (5 bases). This CDR3 is built from 11 residues. Trimming removed 6 bases at V and 7 bases at J, with 12 bases between. Germline CDR1 and CDR2: DFQATT and SNEGSKA (reference sequence). Here the CDR3 reads CSAATALEAFF. CDR3 in DNA: TGCAGTGCCGCGACAGCCCTTGAAGCTTTCTTT.

In this sample, this clonotype turned up a few times. A much larger clone lies a single base off, so this may be a read error. The rearrangement uses TRBV20-1 and TRBJ1-6, with no clear D. The ends were cut back, 1 base at V and 13 bases at J, with 11 bases in the middle. This CDR3 contains 12 residues. The V gene's germline CDR1 is DFQATT and CDR2 SNEGSKA (reference sequence). CDR3 amino acids: CSARGQAVPLHF. The CDR3 nucleotides read TGCAGTGCTAGAGGGCAGGCTGTCCCCCTCCACTTT.

This clonotype was recorded at least ten times. The chain links TRBV4-1 to TRBJ1-4, with D tentatively TRBD1 (6 bases). Trimming shortened V by 4 bases and J by 0 bases, and 12 bases separated the two germline ends. This CDR3 spans 16 amino acids. CDR1 is MGHRA and CDR2 is YSYEKL in the germline V gene. The chain's CDR3 is CASSPRGGTTNEKLFF. The CDR3 DNA is TGCGCCAGCAGCCCAAGAGGGGGTACAACTAATGAAAAACTGTTTTTT.

In this sample, this clonotype turned up once. This chain joins TRBV6-5 and TRBJ1-2; 9 bases match TRBD1. Germline CDR1 reads MNHEY; CDR2 reads SVGAGI. V gave up 6 bases and J gave up 12 bases; unmatched junction bases: 5. The CDR3 has 11 residues. CDR3 sequence reads: CASSSGQGNTF. The CDR3 DNA reads TGTGCCAGCAGCTCGGGACAGGGTAACACCTTC.

The rearrangement uses TRBV30 and TRBJ2-5; 9 positions agree with TRBD2. The junction had 11 bases not matched to a gene; V was cut back by 1 base and J by 5 bases. Germline V gene data show CDR1 as GTSNPN and CDR2 as SVGIG (reference sequence). The CDR3 is 16 amino acids. The CDR3 coding sequence is TGTGCCTGGAGTGAGGCCAGCGGGAGGACTGGGGAGACCCAGTACTTC. Protein sequence: CAWSEASGRTGETQYF.

This chain connects TRBV9 to TRBJ1-5; D ambiguous. Germline-derived CDR1 and CDR2 are SGDLS and YYNGEE. The V gene lost 0 bases and the J gene lost 11 bases, with 0 bases spanning the gap. The CDR3 contains 9 residues. Here the CDR3 DNA reads TGTGCCAGCAGCGTAGCCCAGCATTTT. Encoded protein: CASSVAQHF. The full variable domain, with the rest looked up from reference TRBV9 and TRBJ1-5, is DSGVTQTPKHLITATGQRVTLRCSPRSGDLSVYWYQQSLDQGLQFLIQYYNGEERAKGNILERFSAQQFPDLHSELNLSSLELGDSALYFCASSVAQHFGDGTRLSIL.

The chain joins TRBV30 to TRBJ1-2; 7 bases align to TRBD1. Germline-derived CDR1 and CDR2 are GTSNPN and SVGIG (reference sequence). V shed 3 bases and J 5 bases; nucleotides not matched to a gene: 6. CDR3 size: 13 residues. The CDR3 DNA follows: TGTGCCTGGAGCGTTCAGGGGGGTTATGGCTACACCTTC. As protein: CAWSVQGGYGYTF.

This clonotype turned up a few times. CDR3 amino acids: CASKAVRGGNTEAFF. The CDR3 nucleotides are TGTGCCAGCAAAGCAGTACGAGGGGGGAACACTGAAGCTTTCTTT. The chain couples TRBV2 to TRBJ1-1; D possibly corresponds to TRBD1 (6 bases). CDR3 length: 15 residues. The germline gives CDR1 SNHLY, CDR2 FYNNEI. Trimming pared 7 bases from V and 1 base from J, leaving 16 bases between.

This clonotype was seen a handful of times. The V gene is TRBV9, the J gene TRBJ2-7; tentative D call: TRBD2 (6 bases). Germline V CDR1 and CDR2: SGDLS, YYNGEE. With 5 bases removed from V and 1 base from J, the gap between germline ends came to 16 bases. This CDR3 region has 15 residues. DNA of the CDR3: TGTGCCAGCAGTACTGCTAGCGAGAATTCCTACGAGCAGTACTTC. The encoded protein is CASSTASENSYEQYF. The full variable domain, in which reference TRBV9 and TRBJ2-7 provide the parts outside the CDR3, is DSGVTQTPKHLITATGQRVTLRCSPRSGDLSVYWYQQSLDQGLQFLIQYYNGEERAKGNILERFSAQQFPDLHSELNLSSLELGDSALYFCASSTASENSYEQYFGPGTRLTVT.

This clonotype was seen at least ten times. This sequence joins TRBV20-1 and TRBJ1-5; no definite D call. V lost 0 bases, J lost 2 bases, and 8 bases lay in between. The length of the CDR3 is 14 residues. In germline, CDR1 is DFQATT, CDR2 SNEGSKA (reference sequence). This chain's CDR3 is CSARDMAGNQPQHF. CDR3 sequence (DNA): TGCAGTGCTAGAGATATGGCTGGCAATCAGCCCCAGCATTTT.

This chain uses TRBV15 with TRBJ1-5, with 7 bases aligning to TRBD1. The junction had 3 bases not matched to a gene; V was cut back by 1 base and J by 0 bases. The CDR3 length is 16 residues. Germline-derived CDR1 and CDR2 are LNHNV and YYDKDF (reference sequence). Written as DNA, the CDR3 is TGTGCCACCAGCAGAGGTAGACAGGGTAGCAATCAGCCCCAGCATTTT. Translation gives CATSRGRQGSNQPQHF.

The chain combines TRBV6-6 with TRBJ1-2; TRBD1 agrees at 9 bases. This CDR3 contains 14 residues. V shed 6 bases and J 4 bases; nucleotides not matched to a gene: 6. The germline V gene encodes CDR1 MNHNY and CDR2 SVGAGI (reference sequence). The CDR3 reads CASRPGTGLYGYTF. The CDR3 nucleotides read TGTGCCAGCAGACCCGGGACAGGGCTCTATGGCTACACCTTC.

A note on this clonotype: Because it lacks the conserved phenylalanine or tryptophan at the end, this CDR3 is likely a read error. The V call is TRBV25-1, the J call TRBJ2-7; D is uncertain. V was pared by 2 bases and J by 3 bases, with 8 bases between. Per germline, CDR1 MGHDK and CDR2 SYGVNS. CDR3 length: 13 amino acids. This CDR3 is CASSERTSYEQYL. The CDR3 DNA sequence: TGTGCCAGCAGTGAACGGACCAGCTACGAGCAGTACCTC.

This clonotype was counted ten times or more. CDR3 DNA sequence: TGCAGCGTCTATCCATTGGGGAACACTGAAGCTTTCTTT. This codes for CSVYPLGNTEAFF. The rearrangement uses TRBV29-1 and TRBJ1-1; the D is unclear. CDR1 and CDR2 from the germline V gene are SQVTM and ANQGSEA. This CDR3 region has 13 residues. The V end was cut by 6 bases, the J end by 1 base, with 12 bases between.

The chain has TRBV10-1 and TRBJ2-2; 7 bases map to TRBD1. Germline CDR1 WNHNN, CDR2 SYGVQD (reference sequence). The CDR3 consists of 14 residues. Here the CDR3 reads CSASGTAYTGELFF. CDR3 nucleotide sequence: TGCAGTGCTAGTGGGACAGCGTACACCGGGGAGCTGTTTTTT.

The chain recombines TRBV20-1 with TRBJ2-5, with 10 bases matching TRBD1. Trimming cost V 0 bases and J 4 bases; bases outside gene matches: 11. Germline CDR1 DFQATT, CDR2 SNEGSKA (reference sequence). The CDR3 runs 17 residues. CDR3 sequence: CSARDPKTGGAGETQYF. The DNA of the CDR3 is TGCAGTGCTAGAGATCCTAAGACAGGGGGCGCGGGAGAGACCCAGTACTTC.